The rows below give T cell receptor beta chains drawn from one sample of a study of blood T cells in healthy people across ages. TCRdb re-analysed the 5' RACE reads in MiXCR, keeping a single row per CDR3 protein. The sample has hundreds of thousands of distinct CDR3 sequences, roughly 56% seen once. The sample consisted of blood. The receptor set was obtained from a man aged 40-49 years in good health. Both conserved end residues are part of each CDR3. The order of the fields is J gene, V gene, D gene, clone size, CDR3 DNA, CDR3 protein. A D gene is named only where the DNA matches it firmly. Some rows have no size entry. The others give once, few or many, or a class for an expanded clone.

>TRBJ2-7|TRBV20-1|-|-
TGCAGTGCTAGAGATTTGGCATCATGGCCCCAAACGGTCTACGAGCAGTACTTC
CSARDLASWPQTVYEQYF
>TRBJ1-2|TRBV6-2/TRBV6-3|TRBD1|few
TGTGCCAGCGGAAAAGACAGGGGCTTGGGGAACTATGGCTACACCTTC
CASGKDRGLGNYGYTF
>TRBJ2-4|TRBV20-1|-|-
TGCAGTGCTAGCCCCTGGGACAACTCGAAAAACATTCAGTACTTC
CSASPWDNSKNIQYF
>TRBJ1-1|TRBV11-3|TRBD1|few
TGTGCCAGCAGTTCTCCTACCGGGACAGGGGTCTTGAACACTGAAGCTTTCTTT
CASSSPTGTGVLNTEAFF
>TRBJ2-1|TRBV11-2|-|-
TGTGCCAGCAGCTTAGACCGGGCCTGGGATGAGCAGTTCTTC
CASSLDRAWDEQFF
>TRBJ2-3|TRBV6-4|TRBD2|few
TGTGCCAGCAGTGTTAGCGGGGGGAGCACAGATACGCAGTATTTT
CASSVSGGSTDTQYF
>TRBJ2-7|TRBV11-2|-|few
TGTGCCAGCAGCTTGGACACAGGTTTGAACTACGAGCAGTACTTC
CASSLDTGLNYEQYF
>TRBJ2-3|TRBV7-3|TRBD2|-
TGTGCCAGCAGCTTAACGCGCGTTGAGGGACTAGCAGCGGATACGCAGTATTTT
CASSLTRVEGLAADTQYF
>TRBJ2-1|TRBV11-1|-|-
TGTGCCAGCAGCTTAGTGGAGAGGCAGTTCTTC
CASSLVERQFF
>TRBJ2-5|TRBV7-2|-|few
TGTGCCAGCAGGGACAGCTTCTCGTTTCGCCAGTACTTC
CASRDSFSFRQYF
>TRBJ2-5|TRBV21-1|-|-
TGTGCCAGCAGCCGGAGGGAGTGTAACAATGAGCAGTACTTC
CASSRRECNNEQYF
>TRBJ2-5|TRBV5-1|-|few
TGCGCCAGCAGCTCCCTTGAGGGGTACAGCCAGTACTTC
CASSSLEGYSQYF
>TRBJ2-5|TRBV21-1|-|few
TGTGCCAGCAGCAAAGCGGGGGGACCCCAAGAGACCCAGTACTTC
CASSKAGGPQETQYF
>TRBJ2-7|TRBV15|-|-
TGTGCCACCAGCAGGGTAGGGACCAACACCCTATGGGAGCAGTACTTC
CATSRVGTNTLWEQYF
>TRBJ2-7|TRBV27|TRBD1|-
TGTGCCAGCAGTTTAAGGACAGGGGTATGGGAGCAGTACTTC
CASSLRTGVWEQYF
>TRBJ2-1|TRBV29-1|-|-
TGCAGCGTTGAGAGGGTCAAAGGATATTACAATGAGCAGTTCTTC
CSVERVKGYYNEQFF
>TRBJ2-3|TRBV7-8|TRBD2|-
TGTGCCAGTGGACTAGCGGGGGCGAGGGGCACAGATTCGCAGTATTTT
CASGLAGARGTDSQYF
>TRBJ2-7|TRBV28|TRBD2|-
TGTGCCGGCAGGATAGCGGGCCTCTCCTACGAGCAGTACTTC
CAGRIAGLSYEQYF
>TRBJ1-1|TRBV25-1|TRBD1|-
TGTGCCAGCAGTGCCCACGGGACAGGGGGCGGTAGAAACACTGAAGCTTTCTTT
CASSAHGTGGGRNTEAFF
>TRBJ2-7|TRBV20-1|TRBD1|many
TGCAGTGCCCAACGAGCGAGGGGGCCCCTCGAGCAGTACTTC
CSAQRARGPLEQYF
>TRBJ2-5|TRBV20-1|TRBD2|-
TGCAGTGCTAGAGATGGCGTGGGACTAGCATTGGAGACCCAGTACTTC
CSARDGVGLALETQYF
>TRBJ1-2|TRBV24-1|TRBD1|-
TGTGCCACCAGTGAAAGGGACAGGGGGCCGTGGAGCTACACCTTC
CATSERDRGPWSYTF
>TRBJ1-1|TRBV12-3/TRBV12-4|-|many
TGTGCCAGCAGTTTAGCGGCGAACACTGAAGCTTTCTTT
CASSLAANTEAFF
>TRBJ2-5|TRBV5-1|TRBD1|few
TGCGCCAGCAGCTTGGACAGGGGCAAGCAGTACTTC
CASSLDRGKQYF
>TRBJ1-2|TRBV6-2/TRBV6-3|-|-
TGTGCCAGCAGTTACACGGGGCTTTATGGCTACACCTTC
CASSYTGLYGYTF
>TRBJ2-1|TRBV3-1|-|-
TGTGCCAGCAGCCAAGAAGGCCTTAATGAGCAGTTCTTC
CASSQEGLNEQFF
>TRBJ2-3|TRBV7-9|-|once
TGTGCCAGCAGCCCAACCAGCCGTGCTAGCACAGATACGCAGTATTTT
CASSPTSRASTDTQYF
>TRBJ1-5|TRBV4-1|-|-
TGCGCCAGCAGCCAAGAATGGCAGCTAAATCAGCCCCAGCATTTT
CASSQEWQLNQPQHF
>TRBJ1-5|TRBV6-6|-|few
TGTGCCAGCAGTTACGGGGTACCGGGGGCGACGCCCCAGCATTTT
CASSYGVPGATPQHF
>TRBJ2-5|TRBV11-2|-|-
TGTGCCAGCAGCTTAGGCCTGGGAGGGACCCAGTACTTC
CASSLGLGGTQYF
>TRBJ2-1|TRBV20-1|TRBD1|-
TGCAGTGCTAGAGACGTGGGACAGACTTACGAGCAGTTCTTC
CSARDVGQTYEQFF
>TRBJ2-1|TRBV20-1|TRBD2|-
TGCAGTGCTAGTCGGTTAGGAGCGGGGGGGAGATTGTCCTACAATGAGCAGTTCTTC
CSASRLGAGGRLSYNEQFF
>TRBJ2-5|TRBV15|-|-
TGTGCCACCAGCAGAGTTGGGATAGCGGAGACCCAGTACTTC
CATSRVGIAETQYF
>TRBJ2-7|TRBV15|-|-
TGTGCCACCAGCAGAGAGGCGGGAAGCTCCTACAATGAGCAGTACTTC
CATSREAGSSYNEQYF